These T cell receptor beta chains were read from a single sample in a study of cytomegalovirus exposure and HLA in healthy donors. Produced via immunoSEQ multiplex PCR; TCRdb's table is partial and in-frame only. The repertoire holds approximately 170,000 clones, about 85% seen once, with 1% to 1.5% in the top ten. The sequencing input was PBMCs. The source is a man aged 50 or older in good health and CMV-seropositive. CDR3s include the opening cysteine and the closing phenylalanine or tryptophan. The D gene is left open where the match is weak. Where a row states a size, it is once, few, many or the class of an expanded clone; other rows omit it.

CDR3 protein: CASSDPGGQGWNTQYF; CDR3 DNA: TGTGCCAGCAGCGACCCCGGTGGACAGGGATGGAATACGCAGTATTTT; J gene: TRBJ2-3; V gene: TRBV5-5; D gene: TRBD1; clone size: -
CDR3 protein: CASSVTSGLYNEQFF; CDR3 DNA: TGTGCCAGCAGCGTAACTAGCGGGCTATACAATGAGCAGTTCTTC; J gene: TRBJ2-1; V gene: TRBV9; D gene: TRBD2; clone size: once
CDR3 protein: CASSVGTGGQPQHF; CDR3 DNA: TGTGCCAGCAGCGTAGGGACAGGCGGTCAGCCCCAGCATTTT; J gene: TRBJ1-5; V gene: TRBV9; D gene: TRBD1; clone size: -
CDR3 protein: CASSLRTEMNTEAFF; CDR3 DNA: TGCGCCAGCAGCCTCCGGACTGAAATGAACACTGAAGCTTTCTTT; J gene: TRBJ1-1; V gene: TRBV5-1; D gene: -; clone size: few
CDR3 protein: CASSLDFWGDTEAFF; CDR3 DNA: TGTGCCAGCAGCTTGGACTTCTGGGGAGACACTGAAGCTTTCTTT; J gene: TRBJ1-1; V gene: TRBV5-6; D gene: -; clone size: -
CDR3 protein: CASSALGRGEGGYTF; CDR3 DNA: TGTGCCAGCAGTGCCCTCGGACGGGGGGAAGGGGGCTACACCTTC; J gene: TRBJ1-2; V gene: TRBV6-4; D gene: -; clone size: -
CDR3 protein: CASKFSGARRETQYF; CDR3 DNA: TGTGCCAGCAAATTTAGCGGGGCCCGCCGAGAGACCCAGTACTTC; J gene: TRBJ2-5; V gene: TRBV6-1; D gene: TRBD2; clone size: -
CDR3 protein: CASSSSPLAGGQYNEQFF; CDR3 DNA: TGTGCTAGCAGCTCCTCACCTCTAGCGGGAGGGCAGTATAATGAGCAGTTCTTC; J gene: TRBJ2-1; V gene: TRBV7-7; D gene: TRBD2; clone size: -
CDR3 protein: CASSLIGTANTEAFF; CDR3 DNA: TGTGCCAGCAGCTTAATAGGGACAGCGAACACTGAAGCTTTCTTT; J gene: TRBJ1-1; V gene: TRBV7-2; D gene: TRBD1; clone size: -
CDR3 protein: CASSLGGAMSSYEQYF; CDR3 DNA: TGCGCCAGCAGCTTGGGTGGGGCGATGAGCTCCTACGAGCAGTACTTC; J gene: TRBJ2-7; V gene: TRBV5-1; D gene: -; clone size: -
CDR3 protein: CASSQDPRDSYHTEAFF; CDR3 DNA: TGTGCCAGCAGCCAAGATCCCCGGGACAGCTACCACACTGAAGCTTTCTTT; J gene: TRBJ1-1; V gene: TRBV4-2; D gene: TRBD1; clone size: -
CDR3 protein: CASSSAEWYNEQFF; CDR3 DNA: TGTGCCAGCAGCTCCGCGGAGTGGTACAATGAGCAGTTCTTC; J gene: TRBJ2-1; V gene: TRBV11-2; D gene: -; clone size: once
CDR3 protein: CASSRKAGPTYGLSSYEQYF; CDR3 DNA: TGTGCCAGCAGCAGAAAGGCGGGTCCGACCTATGGGTTAAGCTCCTACGAGCAGTACTTC; J gene: TRBJ2-7; V gene: TRBV21-1; D gene: -; clone size: -
CDR3 protein: CAISEFGAADTQYF; CDR3 DNA: TGTGCCATCAGTGAATTCGGTGCAGCGGATACGCAGTATTTT; J gene: TRBJ2-3; V gene: TRBV10-3; D gene: -; clone size: -
CDR3 protein: CASSGDRASNQPQHF; CDR3 DNA: TGTGCCAGCAGTGGGGACAGGGCGAGCAATCAGCCCCAGCATTTT; J gene: TRBJ1-5; V gene: TRBV6-1; D gene: TRBD1; clone size: -
CDR3 protein: CASRDRVGGNQPQHF; CDR3 DNA: TGTGCCAGCAGAGACAGGGTTGGCGGCAATCAGCCCCAGCATTTT; J gene: TRBJ1-5; V gene: TRBV6-6; D gene: TRBD1; clone size: -
CDR3 protein: CASSLSSSPTDTQYF; CDR3 DNA: TGCGCCAGCAGCTTGAGTAGCAGTCCGACAGATACGCAGTATTTT; J gene: TRBJ2-3; V gene: TRBV5-1; D gene: -; clone size: -
CDR3 protein: CASKRAGNTEAFF; CDR3 DNA: TGTGCCTCGAAAAGGGCGGGGAACACTGAAGCTTTCTTT; J gene: TRBJ1-1; V gene: TRBV6-5; D gene: -; clone size: -